The clone carrying this T cell receptor beta chain was seen ten or more times. Its target is not known. This entry belongs to a study of T cells after yellow fever vaccination. The study, taken as a whole, reports: Overall, a small share of clonotypes was seen in both CD4 and CD8 compartments.

The germline V gene has CDR1 DFQATT and CDR2 SNEGSKA (reference sequence). CDR3 size: 11 residues. Researchers made TCR cDNA using 5'RACE template switching, and this step added a universal primer site and UMIs. TCRdb reprocessed the 5' RACE reads via MiXCR and lists one record per CDR3 protein. Here the sample spans some 160,000 distinct CDR3 sequences, 6% to 7.5% being singletons. The chain couples TRBV20-1 to TRBJ2-1; tentative D call: TRBD2 (7 bases). The receptor was derived from a man aged 18 to 30 who received the YFV17D yellow fever vaccine. Sequenced material: CD4+ T cells sorted from PBMCs, taken around 5 days after the first yellow fever vaccination. Here the CDR3 DNA reads TGCAGCCCGAAGGGGGGGAATGAGCAGTTCTTC. Residues: CSPKGGNEQFF.